This T cell receptor (beta chain) is drawn from a study of blood T cell repertoires in COVID-19. For the study at large: Donors in the United States, Italy and Spain gave samples during acute or convalescent COVID-19. PBMCs, B-cell-depleted T cells, or T cells were the source of the cDNA or gDNA that made up the material.

Study processing details: Estimates of nucleated cell counts were drawn from the amplification of reference gene primers. Generated by immunoSEQ multiplex PCR, the TCRdb table keeps only in-frame clones and is missing some. That table gives V, J and clone size, and the DNA gave D and trimming. The sample contains 350,000 to 550,000 clones, around nine tenths of which appear only once. This clone was seen only a few times. The V and J ends lost 6 bases and 3 bases, in that order; junction bases with no gene match: 11. The CDR3 length is 17 residues. In germline, CDR1 is MNHNS, CDR2 SASEGT. Sequenced material: peripheral blood. This sequence joins TRBV6-1 and TRBJ1-6, with TRBD1 matching over 7 bases. The TCR sequence derives from a young woman with acute or convalescent COVID-19. CDR3 DNA: TGTGCCAGCAGAGAACTTGTCGGGACAGACTATAATTCACCCCTCCACTTT. It codes for CASRELVGTDYNSPLHF.